This TCR beta chain was sequenced in a study of T cells after yellow fever vaccination. Study-wide context: SMART-Seq v4 Ultra Low Input prepared libraries from low-cell fractions.

A 5'RACE template-switching step, the method used to make TCR cDNA, added a universal primer site and UMIs. TCRdb redid the calling of the 5' RACE reads with MiXCR, one entry per CDR3 protein. The top ten hold about 40% of the sample, which has 130,000 or so distinct CDR3 sequences, over 12% seen once. The CDR3 has 16 amino acids. The germline V gene encodes CDR1 MGHRA and CDR2 YSYEKL. The V gene end was trimmed by 2 bases and the J gene end by 2 bases; junction bases not matched to a gene: 4. Regarding the study as a whole: In post-booster samples, most primary-vaccination clones reappeared (about 96% CD4, 88% CD8).

This clonotype has more than one count but fewer than ten. Its target is not known. The source of this sequence is a man aged 18 to 35 who received the YFV17D yellow fever vaccine. The chain recombines TRBV4-1 with TRBJ2-3, with 10 bases matching TRBD2. The material sequenced was CD8+ T cells sorted from PBMCs, taken 5 days after the yellow fever booster vaccination. In nucleotides, the CDR3 is TGCGCCAGCAGCCAATTTCTAGCGGGGGACACAGATACGCAGTATTTT. It is translated as CASSQFLAGDTDTQYF.